The clone carrying this T cell receptor beta chain was recorded once. This may stem from a read error, because a much larger clone lies one nucleotide away. The entry originates in a study of blood T cells in healthy people across ages. Per germline, CDR1 ENHRY and CDR2 SYGVKD. This CDR3 is built from 15 residues. Together with a sample-barcoded 5' primer, a J-beta primer mix was included in a second PCR lasting about 7 to 12 cycles. A single record per CDR3 protein comes from TCRdb applying MiXCR to the 5' RACE reads. This table holds over 500,000 distinct CDR3 sequences, more than 45% found once. Sequenced input: blood. The V call is TRBV10-3, the J call TRBJ2-5, with 9 bases aligning to TRBD1. The TCR sequence derives from a woman over 75 in good health. Here the CDR3 DNA reads TGTGTCATCAGTGTGTACAGGGGGCTTCAAGAGACCCAGTACTTC. Its translation: CVISVYRGLQETQYF.